This T cell receptor beta chain was documented in a study of regulatory T cells in long-lasting Graves disease. In building TCR beta libraries, iRepertoire HTBI primers were used together with Arm-PCR of CDR3 regions. MiXCR, run by TCRdb on the multiplex PCR reads, gives a single entry per CDR3 protein. This sample has 350,000 to 500,000 distinct CDR3 sequences, with around 20% found just once. Notes on the study in general: Tissue studied was limited to peripheral blood, excluding thyroid tissue.

The CDR3 contains 19 residues. Germline V CDR1 and CDR2: SNHLY, FYNNEI. Trimming took 1 base from V and 0 from J; bases not matched to a gene: 9. Time point denoted: persistent/refractory GD, antithyroid drugs over 5 years with positive TRAb. PBMC-derived RNA was used for the TCR library. This clonotype was seen ten or more times. Its antigen remains unknown. The sequence came from a female donor with Graves disease. V usage is TRBV2 and J usage is TRBJ2-6, with 7 bases lining up with TRBD1. The sequencing used peripheral blood mononuclear cells (PBMCs), collected when the disease was refractory, from a patient treated with antithyroid drugs. CDR3 sequence reads: CASSEVMTGYLSGANVLTF. The CDR3 DNA follows: TGTGCCAGCAGTGAAGTTATGACAGGGTACCTCTCTGGGGCCAACGTCCTGACTTTC.